Listed below are T cell receptor beta chains from one sample, sequenced in a study of Graves' ophthalmopathy and Graves' hyperthyroidism. TCRdb recomputed calls from the multiplex PCR reads with MiXCR, one row per CDR3 protein. The sample has about 180,000 distinct CDR3 sequences; roughly 37% are singletons. Sequenced input: peripheral blood. The origin of the receptors is a woman aged 40 to 49 with Graves' ophthalmopathy. Each CDR3 is given without its conserved first and last residue.

V gene: TRBV7-3; J gene: TRBJ1-1; CDR3 protein: ASSLTEDRAEAF
V gene: TRBV28; J gene: TRBJ1-5; CDR3 protein: ASSQLTGYSNQPQH
V gene: TRBV29-1; J gene: TRBJ2-7; CDR3 protein: SVDEGLDYEQY
V gene: TRBV12-3/TRBV12-4; J gene: TRBJ1-1; CDR3 protein: ASRNRDHTEAF
V gene: TRBV19; J gene: TRBJ2-6; CDR3 protein: ASGGLAGGARGANVLT
V gene: TRBV20-1; J gene: TRBJ2-5; CDR3 protein: SARGGLLQETQY
V gene: TRBV9; J gene: TRBJ1-1; CDR3 protein: ASSVGWGARDTEAF
V gene: TRBV7-8; J gene: TRBJ2-7; CDR3 protein: ASSLTTYEQY
V gene: TRBV12-3/TRBV12-4; J gene: TRBJ2-7; CDR3 protein: ASSFSPTGDEQY
V gene: TRBV6-1; J gene: TRBJ1-2; CDR3 protein: ASSLQEQAGYGYT
V gene: TRBV12-3/TRBV12-4; J gene: TRBJ1-1; CDR3 protein: ASRPTGGNSEAF
V gene: TRBV6-5; J gene: TRBJ1-6; CDR3 protein: ASSYKGGHLDNSPLH
V gene: TRBV7-2; J gene: TRBJ1-2; CDR3 protein: ASSFFTGDNYGYT
V gene: TRBV7-2; J gene: TRBJ2-7; CDR3 protein: ASSLVGTSSYEQY
V gene: TRBV7-6; J gene: TRBJ1-5; CDR3 protein: ASSDGGQPQH
V gene: TRBV11-2; J gene: TRBJ2-2; CDR3 protein: ASRTQIWNTGELF
V gene: TRBV28; J gene: TRBJ1-5; CDR3 protein: ASSLEGAGNQPQH
V gene: TRBV27; J gene: TRBJ2-7; CDR3 protein: ASRTGLRHEQY
V gene: TRBV18; J gene: TRBJ2-7; CDR3 protein: ASSPGTVSYEQY
V gene: TRBV12-3/TRBV12-4; J gene: TRBJ1-3; CDR3 protein: ASSSKPGRGGGNTIY
V gene: TRBV6-5; J gene: TRBJ1-2; CDR3 protein: ASSYSTTGPRNYGYT
V gene: TRBV20-1; J gene: TRBJ1-6; CDR3 protein: SGLVPLESPLH
V gene: TRBV11-2; J gene: TRBJ2-3; CDR3 protein: ASWDGEKTQY
V gene: TRBV6-1; J gene: TRBJ2-7; CDR3 protein: ASISGGYEQY
V gene: TRBV7-2; J gene: TRBJ2-7; CDR3 protein: ASSKRGLSSYEQY
V gene: TRBV12-3/TRBV12-4; J gene: TRBJ2-7; CDR3 protein: ASNDGKIYEQY
V gene: TRBV12-3/TRBV12-4; J gene: TRBJ1-5; CDR3 protein: ASSVDRIDQPQH
V gene: TRBV27; J gene: TRBJ1-1; CDR3 protein: ASSLRPPGKYTEAF
V gene: TRBV20-1; J gene: TRBJ2-5; CDR3 protein: GAWDRLAETQY
V gene: TRBV7-2; J gene: TRBJ2-7; CDR3 protein: ASSPRTGYDEQY
V gene: TRBV12-3/TRBV12-4; J gene: TRBJ1-1; CDR3 protein: ASSLQGLMNTEAF
V gene: TRBV6-2/TRBV6-3; J gene: TRBJ1-1; CDR3 protein: ASSYRDRVNTEAF
V gene: TRBV19; J gene: TRBJ2-7; CDR3 protein: ASGSGTEQY
V gene: TRBV28; J gene: TRBJ1-5; CDR3 protein: ATRDTLNQPQH
V gene: TRBV6-1; J gene: TRBJ1-5; CDR3 protein: ASSESGGGNQPQH
V gene: TRBV6-1; J gene: TRBJ2-7; CDR3 protein: ASSGMGGAYEQY
V gene: TRBV7-2; J gene: TRBJ1-5; CDR3 protein: ASSLYSIGQPQH
V gene: TRBV6-5; J gene: TRBJ1-1; CDR3 protein: ASSYNPTGTFTAEAF
V gene: TRBV6-2/TRBV6-3; J gene: TRBJ2-7; CDR3 protein: ASRANRGPTYEQY
V gene: TRBV20-1; J gene: TRBJ2-7; CDR3 protein: SAELAGDIHEQY
V gene: TRBV2; J gene: TRBJ1-6; CDR3 protein: ASSGERHSLNSPLH
V gene: TRBV6-6; J gene: TRBJ1-2; CDR3 protein: ASSYLGGGYT
V gene: TRBV7-9; J gene: TRBJ2-5; CDR3 protein: ASSLAMGQGAETQY
V gene: TRBV28; J gene: TRBJ2-5; CDR3 protein: ASSFVGQGLVGETQY
V gene: TRBV4-2; J gene: TRBJ1-1; CDR3 protein: ASSQEVGGRAEAF
V gene: TRBV4-1; J gene: TRBJ2-6; CDR3 protein: ASSQALFGFSGANVLT
V gene: TRBV12-3/TRBV12-4; J gene: TRBJ2-4; CDR3 protein: ASSPDRGKNIQY
V gene: TRBV6-1; J gene: TRBJ1-2; CDR3 protein: ASSRQRLNGYT
V gene: TRBV12-3/TRBV12-4; J gene: TRBJ1-6; CDR3 protein: ASHLGTVGSPLH
V gene: TRBV4-1; J gene: TRBJ1-2; CDR3 protein: ASSPRQGTSNYGYT
V gene: TRBV6-4; J gene: TRBJ2-2; CDR3 protein: ASRLYKAGENTGELF
V gene: TRBV6-1; J gene: TRBJ1-2; CDR3 protein: SSSEGGWGYGYT
V gene: TRBV7-2; J gene: TRBJ2-5; CDR3 protein: ASSSPLAGGRETQY